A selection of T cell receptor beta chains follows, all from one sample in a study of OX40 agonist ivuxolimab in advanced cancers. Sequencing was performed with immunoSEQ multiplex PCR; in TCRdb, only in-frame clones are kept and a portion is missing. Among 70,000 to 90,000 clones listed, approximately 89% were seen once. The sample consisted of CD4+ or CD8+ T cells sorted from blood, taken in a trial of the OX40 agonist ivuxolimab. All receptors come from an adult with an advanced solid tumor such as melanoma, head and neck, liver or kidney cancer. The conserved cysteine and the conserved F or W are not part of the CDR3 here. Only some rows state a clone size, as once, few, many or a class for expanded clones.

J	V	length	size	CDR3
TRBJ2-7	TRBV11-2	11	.	ASRWTGSYEQY
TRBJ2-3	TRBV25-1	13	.	ASSEFLGNTDTQY
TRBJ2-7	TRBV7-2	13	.	ASSLTAGGSYEQY
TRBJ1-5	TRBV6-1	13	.	ASRRGSSGYQPQH
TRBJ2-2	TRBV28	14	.	ASRPRLAPGSWELF
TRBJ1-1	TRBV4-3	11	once	ASSQGAGTEAF
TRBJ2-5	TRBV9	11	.	ASSVGREETQY
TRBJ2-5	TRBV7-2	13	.	ASTARGRGQETQY
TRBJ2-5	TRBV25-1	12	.	ASSEIQIQETQY
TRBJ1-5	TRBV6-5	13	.	ASSLGGAVNQPQH
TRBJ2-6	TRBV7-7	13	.	ASSWETSGANVLT
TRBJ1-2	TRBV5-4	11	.	ASSFTEGYGYT
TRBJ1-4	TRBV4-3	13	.	ASSQGQYGNEKLF
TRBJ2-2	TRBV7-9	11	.	ASRSQNTGELF
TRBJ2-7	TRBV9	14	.	ASSVGTSGPPYEQY
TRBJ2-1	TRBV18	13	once	ASSPPSGRGNEQF
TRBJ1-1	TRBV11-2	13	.	ASSSTTGFAGVAF
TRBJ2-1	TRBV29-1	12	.	SVDSLAGVWEQF
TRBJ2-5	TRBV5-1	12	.	ASSAGTGYETQY
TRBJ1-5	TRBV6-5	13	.	ASSGGQGGNQPQH
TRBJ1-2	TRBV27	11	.	ASSQDRGYGYT
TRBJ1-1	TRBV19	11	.	ASWEPPNTEAF
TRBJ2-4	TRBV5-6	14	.	ASSLFAGLDLNIQY
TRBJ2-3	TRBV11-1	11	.	ASSLGSTDTQY
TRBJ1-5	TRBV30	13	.	AWSSKQGRVQPQH
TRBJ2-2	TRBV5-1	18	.	ASSLYRASGTRTNTGELF
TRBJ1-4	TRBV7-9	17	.	ASSLGIWAGGADSEKLF
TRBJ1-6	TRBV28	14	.	ASRPGDSFLNSPLH
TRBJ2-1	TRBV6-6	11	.	ASAGTVYNEQF
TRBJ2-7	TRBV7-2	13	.	ASSPGGGVPYEQY
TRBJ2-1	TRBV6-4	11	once	ASSSGMNNEQF
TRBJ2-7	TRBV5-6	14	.	ASSYPPGTGAYEQY
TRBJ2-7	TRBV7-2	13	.	ASSLQSRTAYEQY
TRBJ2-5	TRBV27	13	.	ASSLSGQGMETQY
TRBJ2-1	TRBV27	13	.	ASNLRLAGAHEQF
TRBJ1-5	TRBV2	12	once	ASRGTGGSQPQH
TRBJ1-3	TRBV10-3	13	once	AISGDRLSGNTIY
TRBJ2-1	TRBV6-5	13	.	ASRTTGGGSNEQF
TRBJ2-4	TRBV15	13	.	ATSNGGRAKNIQY
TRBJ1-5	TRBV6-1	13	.	ASSSLGTANQPQH
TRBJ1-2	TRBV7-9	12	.	ASSPQGPNYGYT
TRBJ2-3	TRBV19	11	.	ASQDRSTDTQY
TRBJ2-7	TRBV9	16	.	ASSAGTSGMVGSYEQY
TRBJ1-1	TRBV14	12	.	ASSQQGLGTEAF
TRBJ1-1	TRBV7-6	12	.	ASSLKTGNTEAF
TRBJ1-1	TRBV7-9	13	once	ASSSRSGSNTEAF
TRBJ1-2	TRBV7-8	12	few	ASSLAGTVVGYT
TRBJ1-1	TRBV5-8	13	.	ASSVNRFPAAEAF
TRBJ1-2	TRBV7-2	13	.	ASTNIQGSNYGYT
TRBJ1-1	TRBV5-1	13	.	ASSSLGGGNTEAF
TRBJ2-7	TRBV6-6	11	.	ASSFGTGYEQY
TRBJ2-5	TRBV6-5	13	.	ASSYSHGDQETQY
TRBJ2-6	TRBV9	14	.	ASSVGGSSGANVLT